This T cell receptor beta chain was documented in a study of OX40 agonist ivuxolimab in advanced cancers. Study-wide background: A mean age of roughly 60 years, range about 20 to 90, was recorded, and approximately 85% were male. In three patients, partial responses were observed, one with hepatocellular carcinoma and two with cutaneous melanoma.

The CDR3 is made up of 15 amino acids. Looked up from germline, CDR1 is SGHAT and CDR2 is FQNNGV. V lost 3 bases and J lost 1; bases outside the gene matches: 1. Study-wide points: Clonal expansion from baseline to week 6 occurred in both CD4+ and CD8+ T cells.

Systemic immunosuppression or autoimmune disease history was grounds to exclude patients. Sequencing used immunoSEQ multiplex PCR; TCRdb keeps in-frame clones, though not all of them. The sample has some 48,000 clones, around 79% seen once. For this clone: Its target is unknown.

The chain links TRBV11-2 to TRBJ2-3; TRBD1 matches at 10 bases. This material consisted of CD4+ or CD8+ T cells sorted from blood, taken in a trial of the OX40 agonist ivuxolimab. The clonotype comes from an adult with an advanced solid tumor such as melanoma, head and neck, liver or kidney cancer. Here the CDR3 DNA reads TGTGCCAGCAGCTTGGGGACAGGGGGCACAGATACGCAGTATTTT. Protein: CASSLGTGGTDTQYF.